These 30 T cell receptor beta chains came from one sample sequenced in a study of blood T cell repertoires in COVID-19. Clones were read by immunoSEQ multiplex PCR, and TCRdb kept only the in-frame ones, dropping some. The table shows 250,000 to 300,000 clones, with 88% occurring only once. The sequenced sample consisted of peripheral blood. These receptors originate from a woman in her 40s who had recovered from COVID-19.

This clone came up once. The chain recombines TRBV9 with TRBJ1-3, with D possibly TRBD1 on 6 matching bases. Germline loops: CDR1 SGDLS, CDR2 YYNGEE. The CDR3 is 18 amino acids. Trimming pared 3 bases from V and 0 bases from J, leaving 19 bases between. The CDR3 DNA is TGTGCCAGCAGCGCCGCGGGAGAGTCGGGGGCCTCTGGAAACACCATATATTTT. This translates into CASSAAGESGASGNTIYF.

The J gene is TRBJ1-3, the V gene TRBV27, with TRBD1 matching over 8 bases. There are 15 residues in the CDR3. After removal of 10 bases from V and 3 bases from J, the junction contained 11 bases not matched to a gene. Germline CDR1 MNHEY, CDR2 SMNVEV (reference sequence). The CDR3, as DNA: TGTGCCACCACGGCGACAGGGGACGGTGGAAACACCATATATTTT. Residues: CATTATGDGGNTIYF.

The rearrangement uses TRBV7-9 and TRBJ1-6; unclear D gene. The CDR3 runs 15 residues. In germline, CDR1 is SEHNR, CDR2 FQNEAQ (reference sequence). V was shortened by 1 base and J by 6 bases, with 10 bases between the two germline ends. CDR3 region: CASSLGGQVNSPLHF. CDR3 bases: TGTGCCAGCAGCTTAGGTGGCCAGGTTAATTCACCCCTCCACTTT. Supplemented by reference TRBV7-9 and TRBJ1-6, the full variable domain reads DTGVSQNPRHKITKRGQNVTFRCDPISEHNRLYWYRQTLGQGPEFLTYFQNEAQLEKSRLLSDRFSAERPKGSFSTLEIQRTEQGDSAMYLCASSLGGQVNSPLHFGNGTRLTVT.

This chain links TRBV5-1 with TRBJ2-5, with D possibly being TRBD2 (6 bases). V shed 4 bases and J shed 1 base, with 14 bases lying between them. Germline assignment: CDR1 SGHRS and CDR2 YFSETQ. CDR3 length equals 15 residues. The CDR3 protein is CASSPWGDRQETQYF. The CDR3 nucleotides read TGCGCCAGCAGCCCTTGGGGGGACCGCCAAGAGACCCAGTACTTC.

The rearrangement joins TRBV11-2 to TRBJ1-1; tentatively, D is TRBD1 (5 bases). The V gene's germline CDR1 is SGHAT and CDR2 FQNNGV. The CDR3 covers 14 residues. Deletions cut 9 bases from V and 5 bases from J, with 19 bases between. CDR3 sequence reads: CASSRSGDWTEAFF. The CDR3 coding sequence is TGTGCCAGTTCCCGTAGCGGGGACTGGACTGAAGCTTTCTTT.

The chain recombines TRBV28 with TRBJ1-5, with unresolved D. The CDR3 contains 11 residues. Germline CDR1 and CDR2: MDHEN and SYDVKM. V shed 7 bases and J shed 9 bases, with 10 bases lying between them. The CDR3 sequence is CASNTRGPQHF. In DNA, the CDR3 is TGTGCCAGCAACACCCGGGGGCCCCAGCATTTT.

The rearrangement links TRBV30 to TRBJ1-6; tentative D call: TRBD1 (5 bases). CDR3 size: 13 residues. Deletions cut 7 bases from V and 14 bases from J, with 21 bases between. Germline CDR1 and CDR2: GTSNPN and SVGIG (reference sequence). CDR3 nucleotide sequence: TGTGCCTCCCGTCCGGGGACTTCTCGGGCCCTCCACTTT. It specifies CASRPGTSRALHF.

The chain employs TRBV18 and TRBJ1-1; D is unclear. Trimming removed 8 bases at V and 1 base at J, with 14 bases between. The CDR3 consists of 14 residues. CDR1 KGHSH and CDR2 LQKENI come from the germline V gene. Written as DNA, the CDR3 is TGTGCCAGCCTCCGGGGTCCAGGGAACACTGAAGCTTTCTTT. This translates into CASLRGPGNTEAFF.

V gene TRBV9 combines with J gene TRBJ2-1; 7 bases match TRBD2. CDR1 and CDR2 from the germline V gene are SGDLS and YYNGEE. J gave up 8 bases and V 4 bases, and 6 bases lay outside the gene matches. CDR3 length: 13 residues. In nucleotides, the CDR3 is TGTGCCAGCAGCCCTAGGGGAGGGGATGAGCAGTTCTTC. Protein sequence: CASSPRGGDEQFF.

The chain recombines TRBV3-1 (or the pseudogene TRBV3-2) with TRBJ1-3; D gene ambiguous. This CDR3 has 13 amino acids. Germline V lookup: CDR1 LGHDT, CDR2 YNNKEL (reference sequence). Between the trimmed V and J ends, which lost 1 base and 4 bases, there was a span of 5 bases. CDR3 bases: TGTGCCAGCAGCCAAGTCGTAGGAAACACCATATATTTT. It is translated as CASSQVVGNTIYF.

This rearrangement joins TRBV19 to TRBJ2-7; 8 positions match TRBD1. Germline V gene lookup returns CDR1 LNHDA and CDR2 SQIVND (reference sequence). V lost 6 bases and J lost 2; bases outside the gene matches: 9. The CDR3 covers 15 residues. CDR3 protein: CASSTNRGKAYEQYF. CDR3 coding DNA: TGTGCCAGTAGCACAAACAGGGGGAAGGCCTACGAGCAGTACTTC.

The chain uses TRBV9 and TRBJ2-5, with 8 bases aligning to TRBD2. CDR1 is SGDLS, CDR2 YYNGEE, per germline. Trimming removed 4 bases from V and 5 bases from J; junction bases left unmatched: 10. The CDR3 has 15 residues. This CDR3 reads CASSPAGLAIETQYF. In nucleotides, the CDR3 is TGTGCCAGCAGCCCGGCCGGACTAGCAATCGAGACCCAGTACTTC.

This rearrangement joins TRBV5-1 to TRBJ2-5, with D possibly TRBD1 on 6 matching bases. Trimming took 0 bases from V and 5 from J, leaving 14 bases between them. The CDR3 is made up of 15 amino acids. In germline, CDR1 is SGHRS, CDR2 YFSETQ. The CDR3 here is CASSLGGQPGETQYF. CDR3 coding DNA: TGCGCCAGCAGCTTGGGCGGACAGCCGGGCGAGACCCAGTACTTC.

V gene TRBV10-1 combines with J gene TRBJ1-1, with 9 bases lining up with TRBD1. The J segment lost 3 bases and the V segment lost 4 bases, leaving 3 bases of the junction unmatched. This CDR3 spans 14 amino acids. Per germline, CDR1 WNHNN and CDR2 SYGVQD (reference sequence). CDR3 protein: CASSGQGGDTEAFF. CDR3 DNA sequence: TGCGCCAGCAGTGGACAGGGGGGGGACACTGAAGCTTTCTTT.

This rearrangement joins TRBV11-1 to TRBJ2-1, with TRBD2 identical over 8 bases. Germline V gene data show CDR1 as SGHAT and CDR2 as FQDESV (reference sequence). The CDR3 extends over 15 amino acids. With V trimmed by 5 bases and J by 5 bases, 8 bases remained unmatched. CDR3 in amino acids: CASSPQRERHNEQFF. CDR3 DNA sequence: TGTGCCAGCAGCCCACAGCGGGAGCGCCACAATGAGCAGTTCTTC.

This clone was counted once. The chain combines TRBV24-1 with TRBJ2-2, with 7 bases aligning to TRBD2. The CDR3 has 13 amino acids. Unmatched junction bases numbered 4, after V lost 6 bases and J lost 7 bases. Germline lookup yields CDR1 KGHDR and CDR2 SFDVKD. This CDR3 is CATSNAGVGELFF. The CDR3, as DNA: TGTGCCACCAGTAATGCGGGGGTCGGGGAGCTGTTTTTT.

Here the CDR3 DNA reads TGTGCCAGCAGGGCGGGGGGGCCCTACGAGCAGTACTTC. This translates into CASRAGGPYEQYF. The chain couples TRBV6-5 to TRBJ2-7; 9 bases map to TRBD2. V trimming: 6 bases; J trimming: 2 bases; junction bases outside the gene matches: 2. The V gene's germline CDR1 is MNHEY and CDR2 SVGAGI. The CDR3 contains 13 residues.

The chain couples TRBV29-1 to TRBJ2-3; D is undetermined. This CDR3 contains 12 residues. Germline lookup yields CDR1 SQVTM and CDR2 ANQGSEA. V shed 6 bases and J shed 11 bases, with 18 bases lying between them. CDR3 in amino acids: CSVDRNPRQQYF. In DNA, the CDR3 is TGCAGCGTCGATAGGAATCCCAGACAGCAGTATTTT.

This chain links TRBV6-1 with TRBJ1-3, with D unresolved. This CDR3 contains 13 residues. Germline CDR1 and CDR2: MNHNS and SASEGT. V was pared by 0 bases and J by 11 bases, with 11 bases between. The CDR3 protein is CASSEALARSIYF. DNA of the CDR3: TGTGCCAGCAGTGAAGCGTTGGCCCGCTCCATATATTTT.

The V and J genes are TRBV6-6 and TRBJ2-2; 7 nucleotides line up with TRBD1. Unmatched junction bases numbered 7, after V lost 2 bases and J lost 7 bases. Germline assignment: CDR1 MNHNY and CDR2 SVGAGI (reference sequence). The CDR3 runs 15 residues. CDR3 loop: CASSYPRPGGGELFF. The CDR3 nucleotides read TGTGCCAGCAGTTACCCGCGCCCAGGGGGCGGGGAGCTGTTTTTT.

This chain joins TRBV30 and TRBJ2-2; 10 positions match TRBD1. V shed 3 bases, J shed 4 bases, and the junction held 5 bases outside the gene matches. Germline V gene lookup returns CDR1 GTSNPN and CDR2 SVGIG (reference sequence). CDR3 length: 15 amino acids. In DNA form, the CDR3 reads TGTGCCTGGAGAAGGGACAGGGGTGTCACCGGGGAGCTGTTTTTT. Its translation is CAWRRDRGVTGELFF.

The chain joins TRBV6-1 to TRBJ2-4; tentative D call: TRBD2 (6 bases). V dropped 0 bases and J dropped 0 bases, with 9 bases sitting between them. This CDR3 is 16 amino acids long. CDR1 is MNHNS and CDR2 is SASEGT in the germline V gene. The CDR3 DNA follows: TGTGCCAGCAGTGAAGCCGGGAGAATAGCCAAAAACATTCAGTACTTC. Translating gives CASSEAGRIAKNIQYF.

The chain employs TRBV7-2 and TRBJ1-2; D unclear. CDR1 is SGHTA, CDR2 FQGNSA, per germline. CDR3 size: 13 residues. The V and J ends lost 4 bases and 3 bases respectively, with 9 bases between them. The CDR3 DNA follows: TGTGCCAGCAGCTCTCCAGCGGACTATGGCTACACCTTC. Residues: CASSSPADYGYTF.

This clone was detected only once. The rearrangement links TRBV3-1 (or the pseudogene TRBV3-2) to TRBJ2-3; D remains unclear. Trimming removed 4 bases at V and 6 bases at J, with 11 bases between. Germline assignment: CDR1 LGHDT and CDR2 YNNKEL (reference sequence). The CDR3 totals 13 residues. DNA of the CDR3: TGTGCCAGCAGCCCCCTCCAGAGGGATACGCAGTATTTT. As protein: CASSPLQRDTQYF.

The chain links TRBV5-3 to TRBJ2-2; 7 nucleotides match TRBD2. TRBV5-3 is an ORF; its function is uncertain. The CDR3 consists of 24 residues. The ends lost 4 bases at V and 4 bases at J; junction bases unmatched: 34. CDR3 sequence: CARSPGGPRAPGQTGGGRTGELFF. The DNA for the CDR3 is TGTGCCAGAAGCCCGGGGGGTCCGCGGGCACCGGGCCAAACCGGGGGTGGTCGCACCGGGGAGCTGTTTTTT.

The rearrangement uses TRBV7-3 and TRBJ2-1; 14 bases align to TRBD2. There are 19 residues in the CDR3. The V segment lost 5 bases and the J segment 0 bases; nucleotides outside the gene matches: 9. Germline V gene sequence: CDR1 SGHTA, CDR2 FQGTGA. The CDR3 here is CASSPWTSGRSNSYNEQFF. As DNA, the CDR3 is TGTGCCAGCAGCCCATGGACTAGCGGGAGGTCAAACTCCTACAATGAGCAGTTCTTC.

This clone was recorded a few times. The V call is TRBV28, the J call TRBJ2-7; D ambiguous. Trimming pared 5 bases from V and 4 bases from J, leaving 24 bases between. Germline loops: CDR1 MDHEN, CDR2 SYDVKM. The CDR3 runs to 17 residues. CDR3: CASSPSPPAILRYEQYF. The CDR3 region has the DNA TGTGCCAGCAGTCCGTCCCCACCAGCCATTTTGAGGTACGAGCAGTACTTC.

The chain uses TRBV21-1 and TRBJ1-3; no check of the table's D call, TRBD1, against the DNA was made. TRBV21-1 is classified as a pseudogene. This CDR3 has 16 residues. The CDR3: CASSRGRWDSGNTIYF. The CDR3 bases are TGTGCCAGCAGCAGGGGGCGGTGGGACTCTGGAAACACCATATATTTT.

The J gene is TRBJ2-5, the V gene TRBV7-8, with a weak D call TRBD2 (5 bases). V was trimmed by 5 bases and J by 5 bases, leaving 12 bases between them. Germline CDR1 and CDR2: SGHVS and FQNEAQ. The CDR3 runs to 13 residues. The CDR3 sequence is CASSPVGGETQYF. The CDR3 DNA reads as TGTGCCAGCAGCCCAGTCGGCGGGGAGACCCAGTACTTC. The full variable domain, completed using reference TRBV7-8 and TRBJ2-5, is GAGVSQSPRYKVAKRGQDVALRCDPISGHVSLFWYQQALGQGPEFLTYFQNEAQLDKSGLPSDRFFAERPEGSVSTLKIQRTQQEDSAVYLCASSPVGGETQYFGPGTRLLVL.

V usage is TRBV7-3 and J usage is TRBJ1-4, with D possibly being TRBD1 (5 bases). The germline gives CDR1 SGHTA, CDR2 FQGTGA. V was shortened by 1 base and J by 10 bases, with 7 bases between the two germline ends. The CDR3 consists of 12 residues. CDR3 sequence reads: CASSLRGGKLFF. CDR3 nucleotide sequence: TGTGCCAGCAGCTTAAGGGGGGGAAAACTGTTTTTT.